Presented here are 11 T cell receptor beta chains from one specimen sequenced in a study of T cell responses to AZD1222 COVID-19 vaccine. Assay used: immunoSEQ multiplex PCR; TCRdb lists only in-frame clones, some missing. Seen here are under 150,000 clones, around 90% observed once, and the top ten hold more than 5.5%. This sample comprised peripheral blood, obtained 28 days after the second AZD1222 dose. The receptors were gathered from an adult who received the AZD1222 COVID-19 vaccine.

This chain joins TRBV7-9 and TRBJ1-1; D remains ambiguous. Germline CDR1 and CDR2: SEHNR and FQNEAQ (reference sequence). V was pared by 4 bases and J by 5 bases, with 14 bases between. The CDR3 length is 14 residues. The CDR3: CASSSRGGRTEAFF. CDR3 nucleotide sequence: TGTGCCAGCAGCTCCCGGGGAGGGAGGACTGAAGCTTTCTTT.

This chain links TRBV19 with TRBJ1-1; no definite D call. This CDR3 is built from 13 residues. V gave up 5 bases and J gave up 5 bases, with 12 bases separating them. The germline V gene encodes CDR1 LNHDA and CDR2 SQIVND (reference sequence). The CDR3 DNA reads TGTGCCAGTAGTGAGCAGCGGGAGACTGAAGCTTTCTTT. Amino acid sequence: CASSEQRETEAFF.

CDR3 nucleotides: TGCAGTGCTAGTCGGATGCCTAGCGGGAACACCGGGGAGCTGTTTTTT. It specifies CSASRMPSGNTGELFF. The chain carries TRBV20-1 and TRBJ2-2, with 7 positions matching TRBD2. V trimming: 3 bases; J trimming: 1 base; junction bases outside the gene matches: 8. The CDR3 runs to 16 residues. The V gene's germline CDR1 is DFQATT and CDR2 SNEGSKA (reference sequence).

CDR3 in DNA: TGTGCCAGCAGAGGCAGACAAGGTGGCTACACCTTC. It yields the protein CASRGRQGGYTF. The chain uses TRBV6-5 and TRBJ1-2, with D unresolved. Germline V CDR1 and CDR2: MNHEY, SVGAGI. The CDR3 consists of 12 residues. V was shortened by 6 bases and J by 7 bases, with 12 bases between the two germline ends.

The chain carries TRBV5-4 and TRBJ1-2; 7 nucleotides align to TRBD1. Germline CDR1 SGHNT, CDR2 YYREEE (reference sequence). The junction had 7 bases not matched to a gene; V was cut back by 4 bases and J by 4 bases. The CDR3 contains 14 residues. The CDR3 nucleotides read TGTGCCAGCAGCCCGGACAGGAGCAGCTATGGCTACACCTTC. It specifies CASSPDRSSYGYTF. Full variable domain (remainder filled in from reference TRBV5-4 and TRBJ1-2): ETGVTQSPTHLIKTRGQQVTLRCSSQSGHNTVSWYQQALGQGPQFIFQYYREEENGRGNFPPRFSGLQFPNYSSELNVNALELDDSALYLCASSPDRSSYGYTFGSGTRLTVV.

This clone was counted many times. The J gene is TRBJ2-7, the V gene TRBV29-1; D is unresolved. The germline V and J ends were trimmed by 6 bases and 5 bases, with 23 bases remaining between them. CDR3 length equals 15 residues. Germline loops: CDR1 SQVTM, CDR2 ANQGSEA. CDR3 in DNA: TGCAGCGTCTCACCAGTTGGGGTTCTGGGCGACGAGCAGTACTTC. Translating gives CSVSPVGVLGDEQYF.

This sequence joins TRBV3-1 (or the pseudogene TRBV3-2) and TRBJ2-3; D unclear. V lost 1 base, J lost 7 bases, and 15 bases lay in between. The CDR3 consists of 15 residues. CDR1 LGHDT and CDR2 YNNKEL come from the germline V gene (reference sequence). DNA of the CDR3: TGTGCCAGCAGCCAAGTTGCTGCCCCCATTTATACGCAGTATTTT. Translation gives CASSQVAAPIYTQYF.

The chain employs TRBV19 and TRBJ2-1; 10 bases fit TRBD2. CDR3 length: 17 residues. CDR1 and CDR2 (germline): LNHDA, SQIVND (reference sequence). V lost 3 bases, J lost 7 bases, and 12 bases stayed unmatched. The CDR3, as DNA: TGTGCCAGTAGTATGAGGCTAGCGGGAGAACTTAAGAATGAGCAGTTCTTC. It encodes CASSMRLAGELKNEQFF.

The rearrangement uses TRBV27 and TRBJ2-7; TRBD2 matches 13 bases. This CDR3 spans 17 amino acids. CDR1 MNHEY and CDR2 SMNVEV come from the germline V gene (reference sequence). Trimming removed 6 bases from V and 2 bases from J; junction bases left unmatched: 10. The CDR3 DNA is TGTGCCAGCAGCTCGGGACTAGCGGGAAGTCGTACCTACGAGCAGTACTTC. Amino acid sequence: CASSSGLAGSRTYEQYF.

This chain links TRBV15 with TRBJ2-3; TRBD2 matches at 13 bases. The V and J ends lost 1 base and 2 bases, in that order; junction bases with no gene match: 6. The germline gives CDR1 LNHNV, CDR2 YYDKDF (reference sequence). The CDR3 contains 18 residues. The CDR3 coding sequence is TGTGCCACCAGCAGAGCACCGGGACTAGCGGGGATCACAGATACGCAGTATTTT. Translating it yields CATSRAPGLAGITDTQYF.

This CDR3 reads CAIRELRQGDDYGYTF. As DNA, the CDR3 is TGTGCCATCAGGGAACTCCGACAGGGGGACGACTATGGCTACACCTTC. V gene TRBV10-3 combines with J gene TRBJ1-2, with 9 bases that match TRBD1. With 6 bases clipped from V and 3 bases from J, the junction kept 11 bases outside the gene matches. The CDR3 runs 16 residues. Germline V gene data show CDR1 as ENHRY and CDR2 as SYGVKD.